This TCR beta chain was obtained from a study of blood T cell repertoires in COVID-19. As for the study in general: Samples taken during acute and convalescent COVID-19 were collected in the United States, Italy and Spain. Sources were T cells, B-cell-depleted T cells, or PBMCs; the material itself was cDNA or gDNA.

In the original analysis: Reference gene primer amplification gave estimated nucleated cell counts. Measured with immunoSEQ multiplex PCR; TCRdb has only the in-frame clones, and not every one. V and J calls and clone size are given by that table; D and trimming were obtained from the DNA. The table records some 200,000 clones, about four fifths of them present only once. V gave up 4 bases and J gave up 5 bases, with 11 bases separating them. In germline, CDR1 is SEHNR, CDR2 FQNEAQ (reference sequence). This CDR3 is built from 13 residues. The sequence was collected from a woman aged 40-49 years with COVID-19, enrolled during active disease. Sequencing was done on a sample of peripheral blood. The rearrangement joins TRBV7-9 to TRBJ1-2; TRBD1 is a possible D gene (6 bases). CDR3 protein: CASSSTGTYGYTF. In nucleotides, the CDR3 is TGTGCCAGCAGCTCCACAGGGACGTATGGCTACACCTTC.